The entry below describes one T cell receptor (beta chain). This clone was counted once. There is no known antigen for this receptor. No much larger clone exists at a distance of one base, and base qualities are not known. V and J are truncated by 4 bases and 0 bases respectively, leaving an intervening sequence of 11 bases. Per the germline V gene, SGDLS is the CDR1 and YYNGEE is the CDR2. The CDR3, from cysteine to phenylalanine, totals 15 residues. Just the 45-base CDR3 DNA is kept, in frame starting at base 1. This sample was taken from a study of blood T cell repertoires in COVID-19 (dated by TCRdb to the early 2020s). Study-wide context: Samples from collaborators originated in the United States, Italy and Spain and spanned both the acute and convalescent phases of COVID-19. The samples were drawn from two sources: the first 160 participants of the ongoing ImmuneRACE study, and 1,254 subjects contributed by 6 global collaborators. A freely available public database, intended as a resource for researchers studying the immune response to SARS-CoV-2, is where the repertoires were released. The prospective study material was composed of cDNA or gDNA derived from T cells, B-cell-depleted T cells, or PBMCs. Where HLA class I and class II types were available, the types were taken from metadata supplied by the sample provider, not from assay-based typing. A de-identified subject ID, COVID-19 status, age in years and sex were almost always included in the sample metadata. Subjects who had been exposed to COVID-19, were actively infected with it, or had recovered from it provided the deeply sampled blood TCRbeta repertoires that made up the dataset.

In the prospective study, participants were about 18 to 95 years old, resided in 24 geographic areas of the United States, and were enrolled through a virtual design. Cohort assignment in the prospective study relied on participant-reported clinical history from a screening survey and a study questionnaire. Recovered participants in ImmuneRACE Cohort 3 were defined by two consecutive negative NP/OP PCR tests, clearance by a healthcare professional, or resolution of symptoms. Each participant in the prospective study had whole blood, serum and a nasopharyngeal or oropharyngeal swab collected by mobile phlebotomists. Additional blood draws and questionnaires over an approximately 2-month period could optionally be provided by prospective study participants. Prospective study blood samples were shipped either frozen or at room temperature before DNA extraction. Summary of the overall study and its limitations: The quantity of clinical and demographic metadata differed by source and by participant and was supplied without curation.

TCRbeta CDR3 regions were amplified from genomic DNA by means of the immunoSEQ Assay, a bias-controlled multiplex PCR. As for how the authors treated the data: Nucleated cell counts per sample were estimated from amplification of reference gene primers within the assay. Sequence reads were collapsed and filtered to measure the absolute abundance of every unique TCRbeta CDR3 rearrangement. For each sample, productive Simpson clonality was calculated as the square root of Simpson's diversity index over productive rearrangements. Not all clones reach the TCRdb copy of this immuneACCESS table, which keeps in-frame sequences only. Checked studies attribute under half of the gap to unresolved V genes and leave the rest unexplained. V and J calls plus clone size are reproduced from that table; the DNA served to infer D and trimming. The sample includes about 320,000 clones, with about nine tenths observed a single time. The ten largest clones capture about 9.4% of the sample.

The chain employs TRBV9 and TRBJ1-5, with the D gene uncertain. The sequence derives from a woman younger than 30 who had recovered from COVID-19. The sequencing sample was made of PBMCs or T cells enriched from blood (not recorded which). The CDR3 region reads CASSPLSYSNQPQHF. The DNA is as follows: TGTGCCAGCAGCCCACTATCCTATAGCAATCAGCCCCAGCATTTT.